This is a list of T cell receptor beta chains from one sample in a study of tumor and adjacent non-tumor tissue in lung cancer. TCRdb called the multiplex PCR reads again in MiXCR, with one record for every CDR3 protein. This sample has about 79,000 distinct CDR3 sequences, with 72% found just once. Sequenced material: lung tumor tissue. These receptor sequences come from a woman aged 35 to 49 with non-small cell lung cancer. The CDR3 runs from the conserved cysteine through the conserved F or W. Fields, in order: V gene, clone size, CDR3 length, D gene, J gene, CDR3 DNA, CDR3 protein. The D gene is left open where the match is weak. Only some rows state a clone size, as once, few, many or a class for expanded clones.

TRBV12-3/TRBV12-4	NA	16	TRBD2	TRBJ2-1	TGCGCCAACGCTAAAGCCGGGACTAACAACGGCAATGAGCAGTTCTTC	CANAKAGTNNGNEQFF
TRBV11-2	NA	14	NA	TRBJ2-3	TGTGCCAGCAGCCTTCTAAGCGCGGCAGATATGCAATATTTT	CASSLLSAADMQYF
TRBV11-3	once	15	NA	TRBJ2-2	TGTGCCAGCAGCTTAGTGGAGGGACACACAGGGGAGCTGTTTTTC	CASSLVEGHTGELFF
TRBV10-3	NA	14	TRBD2	TRBJ2-1	TGTCCCATCAGGCCAACTAGCGGGAGGGGTGAGCAGTTCTTC	CPIRPTSGRGEQFF
TRBV6-2/TRBV6-3	NA	18	NA	TRBJ1-5	TGTGCCAGCAGTCCAGTGGTGGCGGGGAGGGATAGCAATCAGTCCCAGCATTTT	CASSPVVAGRDSNQSQHF
TRBV29-1	NA	11	NA	TRBJ2-1	TGCAGCATACCCATAGATACTGAGCAGTTCTTC	CSIPIDTEQFF
TRBV5-1	NA	16	NA	TRBJ2-2	TGCGCCAGCAGCCGCCTAAATAGCGGGACAGCCGGGGAGCTGTTTTTT	CASSRLNSGTAGELFF
TRBV30	NA	13	NA	TRBJ1-1	TGTGCCTTTCTGGGGGGGGAGCTTCGGGAAGCTTTCTTT	CAFLGGELREAFF
TRBV20-1	many	13	TRBD1	TRBJ1-5	TGCAGTGCTAGGAAGGGGGCAGATCAGCCCCAGCATTTT	CSARKGADQPQHF
TRBV10-3	NA	15	TRBD2	TRBJ2-7	TGTGCCACCCTCGGGACTAGCGGGAGGACATGCGAGCAGAACTTC	CATLGTSGRTCEQNF
TRBV6-5	NA	17	TRBD2	TRBJ2-7	TGTGTCAGCAGTTCCACGACTAGCGGGACCCCTTCCTACGAGCAGTACTTC	CVSSSTTSGTPSYEQYF
TRBV6-5	NA	14	TRBD1	TRBJ2-5	TGTGCCAGCAGCCGGACAGGGGGTCAAAAGACCCAGTACTTT	CASSRTGGQKTQYF
TRBV10-2	NA	13	NA	TRBJ1-5	TGCTCCAGTAGTGATCGCAGCAATCGGCCCCAGCATTTT	CSSSDRSNRPQHF
TRBV11-3	NA	14	NA	TRBJ2-1	TGTGACAGCAGCGAAGACGGGTTCTACGGTGAGCAGTTCTTC	CDSSEDGFYGEQFF
TRBV14	NA	17	NA	TRBJ2-7	TGTGCCAGCAGCCTTTCAACCGGGACAAGGTATAGCCACGAGCGGTACTTC	CASSLSTGTRYSHERYF
TRBV29-1	NA	15	NA	TRBJ2-3	TGCAGCTTTGCGGTAAGAGAGGTCGGGACAGATACGCAGTATTTT	CSFAVREVGTDTQYF
TRBV20-1	many	14	TRBD1	TRBJ1-5	TGCAGTGCTACCATGACAGGGGCCAATCAGCCCCAGCATTTT	CSATMTGANQPQHF
TRBV6-1	many	14	TRBD2	TRBJ2-7	TGTGCCAGCTCCCTAGCGGACAACTCCTACGAGCAGTACTTC	CASSLADNSYEQYF
TRBV10-1	NA	14	NA	TRBJ2-7	TGTGCCAACAGTGAGGCCGGGCCGACGGGCGAGCAGTACTTC	CANSEAGPTGEQYF
TRBV7-2	NA	12	NA	TRBJ2-4	TGTGCCAGCAGCACTCAGGGCAGCTACCAGTACTTC	CASSTQGSYQYF
TRBV28	NA	12	NA	TRBJ1-5	TGTGCTAGCAGCGGAAGAGCACAGCCCCAGCATTTT	CASSGRAQPQHF
TRBV11-3	NA	13	NA	TRBJ2-4	TGTGCTAGCAGCCTAGGGATAAAAAACATTAAGTACTTC	CASSLGIKNIKYF
TRBV11-2	NA	15	TRBD2	TRBJ2-7	TGTGCCAGCAACACTCGGACTAGCTGGAGATACGGGCAGTACTTC	CASNTRTSWRYGQYF
TRBV11-2	NA	16	TRBD2	TRBJ2-1	TGTGCCAGCAGCTCCGAGCGACTAGCCCTTGGCAATGAGCACTTCTTC	CASSSERLALGNEHFF
TRBV4-1	many	17	TRBD2	TRBJ2-5	TGCGCCAGCAGCCGGATAGCGGGGGGGGTTGAGAAAGAGACCCAGTACTTC	CASSRIAGGVEKETQYF
TRBV11-2	NA	14	NA	TRBJ2-3	TGTGCCAGCAACCACACGGGCACGGACAGTACGCACTATTTT	CASNHTGTDSTHYF
TRBV20-1	many	18	TRBD2	TRBJ2-7	TGCAGTGCTAGTGGGGGAAGGACGGGAGGGCCCTTAACGTTCGAGCAGTACTTC	CSASGGRTGGPLTFEQYF
TRBV5-1	NA	12	NA	TRBJ2-3	TGCGCCAGCAGCTTGGAAGGAGATACGCAGTATTTT	CASSLEGDTQYF
TRBV6-1	NA	13	NA	TRBJ2-2	TGTGCCAGCAGGCACAGGGCGGGTAGGGAGCTGTTTTTT	CASRHRAGRELFF
TRBV6-6	NA	17	TRBD2	TRBJ2-1	TGTGCCAGCAGTTACTACCTAGCGGGGGGGGAGGGGAATGAACAGTTCTTC	CASSYYLAGGEGNEQFF
TRBV6-6	NA	11	TRBD2	TRBJ2-1	TGTGCCAACAGTTACGGGAGGGAGCAGTTCTTC	CANSYGREQFF
TRBV11-2	NA	16	NA	TRBJ2-5	TGTGCCAGTAGCTCCCCAATGGGTGGGGGCCGCGAGACCCTGTACTTC	CASSSPMGGGRETLYF
TRBV12-3/TRBV12-4	NA	15	NA	TRBJ2-3	TGTGCCAGCAGTTTGTTGAGTGCTCACACAGATATGCAGTATTTT	CASSLLSAHTDMQYF
TRBV7-8	NA	13	NA	TRBJ2-1	TGTGCCAGCAACATAGGAGGGGTCAATGAGCAGTTCTTC	CASNIGGVNEQFF
TRBV29-1	many	12	NA	TRBJ2-3	TGCAGCGTGCGGCCGGGAGCAGATACGCAGTATTTT	CSVRPGADTQYF
TRBV4-1	once	14	NA	TRBJ2-5	TGCGCCAGCAGCCACAGACTTGCAGGTGGTACCCAGTACTTC	CASSHRLAGGTQYF
TRBV11-2	NA	16	NA	TRBJ2-7	TGTAGGAGCAGCCGAAAAGGGGGACACCAGTTATACGAGCAGTACTTC	CRSSRKGGHQLYEQYF
TRBV10-3	many	13	NA	TRBJ2-5	TGTGCCATCAGTGATGAGGCGGGGGAGACCCAGTACTTC	CAISDEAGETQYF
TRBV11-2	NA	16	TRBD2	TRBJ2-4	TGTACCAGCAGCCTGGGGACTAGCAGGGGGAAGGGCATTCAGTACTTC	CTSSLGTSRGKGIQYF
TRBV4-1	NA	12	NA	TRBJ2-1	TGTTCCACCAGCCAGAGGGGCCACCCGCAGTTCTTC	CSTSQRGHPQFF
TRBV6-5	medium-sized	15	NA	TRBJ2-1	TGTGCCAGCAGTCGCGGGACGGGAGAGGGCATAGAGCAGTTCTTC	CASSRGTGEGIEQFF
TRBV5-1	many	13	NA	TRBJ2-7	TGCGCCAGCAGCCCCCAGTACTCCTACGAGCAGTACTTC	CASSPQYSYEQYF